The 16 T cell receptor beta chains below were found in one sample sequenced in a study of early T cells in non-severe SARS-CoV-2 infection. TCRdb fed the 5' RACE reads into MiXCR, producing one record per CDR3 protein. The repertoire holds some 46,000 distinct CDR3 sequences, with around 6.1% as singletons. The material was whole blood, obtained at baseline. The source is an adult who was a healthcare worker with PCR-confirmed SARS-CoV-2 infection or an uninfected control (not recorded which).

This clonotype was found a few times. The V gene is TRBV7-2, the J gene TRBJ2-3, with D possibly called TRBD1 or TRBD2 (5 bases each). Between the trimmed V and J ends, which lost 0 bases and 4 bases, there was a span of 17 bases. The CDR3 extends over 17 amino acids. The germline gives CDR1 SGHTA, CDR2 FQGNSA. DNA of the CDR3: TGTGCCAGCAGCTTAGCGGGGCGGGTAACCCAATCAGATACGCAGTATTTT. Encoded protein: CASSLAGRVTQSDTQYF.

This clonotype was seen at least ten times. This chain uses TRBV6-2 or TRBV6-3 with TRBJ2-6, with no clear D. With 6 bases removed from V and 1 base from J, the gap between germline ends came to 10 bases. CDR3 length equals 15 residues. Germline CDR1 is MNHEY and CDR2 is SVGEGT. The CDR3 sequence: CASSPYESGANVLTF. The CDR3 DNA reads TGTGCCAGCAGCCCCTATGAGTCTGGGGCCAACGTCCTGACTTTC.

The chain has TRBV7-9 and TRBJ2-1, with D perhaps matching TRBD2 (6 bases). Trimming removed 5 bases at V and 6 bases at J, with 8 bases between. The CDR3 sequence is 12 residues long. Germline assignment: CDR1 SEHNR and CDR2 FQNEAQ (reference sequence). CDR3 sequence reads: CASSGTSNEQFF. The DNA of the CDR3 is TGTGCCAGCAGCGGGACTTCCAATGAGCAGTTCTTC.

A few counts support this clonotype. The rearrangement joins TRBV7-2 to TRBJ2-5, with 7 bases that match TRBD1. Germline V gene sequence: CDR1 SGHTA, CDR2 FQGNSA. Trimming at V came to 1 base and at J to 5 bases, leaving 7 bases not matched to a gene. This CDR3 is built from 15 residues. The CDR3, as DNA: TGTGCCAGCAGCTTAGTGGCGAGGGGGCTTGAGACCCAGTACTTC. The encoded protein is CASSLVARGLETQYF.

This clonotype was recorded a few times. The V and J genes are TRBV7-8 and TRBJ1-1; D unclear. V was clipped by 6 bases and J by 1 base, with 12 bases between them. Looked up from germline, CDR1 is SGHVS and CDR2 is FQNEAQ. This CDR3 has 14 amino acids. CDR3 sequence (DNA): TGTGCCAGCAGTTTTTATCAGGAGAACACTGAAGCTTTCTTT. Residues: CASSFYQENTEAFF.

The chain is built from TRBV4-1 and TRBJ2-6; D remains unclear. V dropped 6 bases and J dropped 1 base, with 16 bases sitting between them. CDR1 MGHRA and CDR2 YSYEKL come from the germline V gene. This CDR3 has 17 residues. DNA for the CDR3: TGCGCCAGCAGTCCCCCCAGTAGGGCTTCTGGGGCCAACGTCCTGACTTTC. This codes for CASSPPSRASGANVLTF.

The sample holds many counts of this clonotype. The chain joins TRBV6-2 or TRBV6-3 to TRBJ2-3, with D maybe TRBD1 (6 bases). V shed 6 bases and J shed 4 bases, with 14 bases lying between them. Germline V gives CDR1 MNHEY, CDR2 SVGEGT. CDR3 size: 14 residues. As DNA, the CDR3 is TGTGCCAGCAGGGGGGCCTGGGAAGCAGATACGCAGTATTTT. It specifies CASRGAWEADTQYF.

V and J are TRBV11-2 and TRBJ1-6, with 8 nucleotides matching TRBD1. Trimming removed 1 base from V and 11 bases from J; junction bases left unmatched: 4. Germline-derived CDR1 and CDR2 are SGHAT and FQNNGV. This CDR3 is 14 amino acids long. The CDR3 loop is CASSLGQGRAPLHF. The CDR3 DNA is TGTGCCAGCAGCTTAGGACAGGGGAGGGCACCCCTCCACTTT.

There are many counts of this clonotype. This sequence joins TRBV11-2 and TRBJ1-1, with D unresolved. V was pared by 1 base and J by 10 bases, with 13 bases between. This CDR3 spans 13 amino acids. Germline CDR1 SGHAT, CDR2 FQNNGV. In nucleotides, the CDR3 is TGTGCCAGCAGCTTAGTCCCTGAAGCGGGAGCTTTCTTT. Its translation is CASSLVPEAGAFF.

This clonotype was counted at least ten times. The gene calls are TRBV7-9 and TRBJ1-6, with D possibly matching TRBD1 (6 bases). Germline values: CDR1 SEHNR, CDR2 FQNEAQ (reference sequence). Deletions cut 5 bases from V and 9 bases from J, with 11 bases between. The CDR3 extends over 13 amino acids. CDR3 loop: CASSPQGSSPLHF. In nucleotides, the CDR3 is TGTGCCAGCAGCCCCCAGGGGAGTTCACCCCTCCACTTT.

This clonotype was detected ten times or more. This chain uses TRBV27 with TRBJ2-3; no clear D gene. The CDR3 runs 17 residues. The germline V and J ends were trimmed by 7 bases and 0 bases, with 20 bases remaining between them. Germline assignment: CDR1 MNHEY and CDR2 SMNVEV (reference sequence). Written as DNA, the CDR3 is TGTGCCAGCATCAAACGGTCAGGCGCGGCGAGCACAGATACGCAGTATTTT. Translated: CASIKRSGAASTDTQYF.

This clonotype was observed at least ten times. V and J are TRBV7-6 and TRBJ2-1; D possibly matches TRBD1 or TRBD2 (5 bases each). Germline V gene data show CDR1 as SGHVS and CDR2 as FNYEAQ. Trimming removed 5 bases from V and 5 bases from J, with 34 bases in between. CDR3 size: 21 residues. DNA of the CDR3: TGTGCCAGCAGCCTCGAAGCCAGAGGACCGGGACGGCTCGCCCCTCACAATGAGCAGTTCTTC. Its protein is CASSLEARGPGRLAPHNEQFF.

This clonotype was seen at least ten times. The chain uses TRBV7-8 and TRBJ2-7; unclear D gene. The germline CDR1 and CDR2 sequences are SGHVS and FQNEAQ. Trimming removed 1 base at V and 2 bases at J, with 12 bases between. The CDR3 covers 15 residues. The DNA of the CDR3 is TGTGCCAGCAGCTTAGGGTTTGCAGAAACCTACGAGCAGTACTTC. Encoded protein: CASSLGFAETYEQYF.

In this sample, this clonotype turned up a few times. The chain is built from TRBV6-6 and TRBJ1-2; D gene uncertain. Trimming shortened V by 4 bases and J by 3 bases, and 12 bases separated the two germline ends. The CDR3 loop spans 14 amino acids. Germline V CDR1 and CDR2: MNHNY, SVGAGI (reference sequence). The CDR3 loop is CASSSRSVDYGYTF. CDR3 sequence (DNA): TGTGCCAGCAGTTCCAGATCGGTCGACTATGGCTACACCTTC.

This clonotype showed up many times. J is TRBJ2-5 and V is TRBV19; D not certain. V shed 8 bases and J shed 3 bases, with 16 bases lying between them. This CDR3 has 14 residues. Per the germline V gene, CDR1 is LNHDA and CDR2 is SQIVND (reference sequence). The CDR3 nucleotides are TGTGCCAGTGCCCCCTGGACCGCAAAAGAGACCCAGTACTTC. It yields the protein CASAPWTAKETQYF. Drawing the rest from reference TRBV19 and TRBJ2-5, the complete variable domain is DGGITQSPKYLFRKEGQNVTLSCEQNLNHDAMYWYRQDPGQGLRLIYYSQIVNDFQKGDIAEGYSVSREKKESFPLTVTSAQKNPTAFYLCASAPWTAKETQYFGPGTRLLVL.

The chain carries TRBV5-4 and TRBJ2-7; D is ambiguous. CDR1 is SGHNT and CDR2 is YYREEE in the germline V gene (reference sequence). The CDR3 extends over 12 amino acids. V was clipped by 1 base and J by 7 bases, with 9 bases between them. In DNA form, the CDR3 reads TGTGCCAGCAGCTTGCCCCCCCTTGAGCAGTACTTC. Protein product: CASSLPPLEQYF.